The clone carrying this T cell receptor (beta chain) was counted only a few times. Antigen unknown. The data were taken from a study of T cells in Graves' hyperthyroidism and ophthalmopathy. General observations from the study: Most expanded thyroid clonotypes above 0.001 also appeared in blood.

Amplification of TCR beta CDR3 regions used RNA as the template. HTBI primers were employed in a first-round RT-PCR of the TCR CDR3. TCRdb reprocessed the multiplex PCR reads with MiXCR, giving one entry per CDR3 protein. The sample includes hundreds of thousands of distinct CDR3 sequences, 38% seen only once; the top ten take more than 7%. The TCR sequence derives from a man younger than 30 with Graves' hyperthyroidism. Input material: blood.

The CDR3 region is CASGTGVTGELFF. Here the CDR3 DNA reads TGTGCCAGCGGAACAGGGGTCACCGGGGAGCTGTTTTTT. The chain links TRBV6-4 to TRBJ2-2, with 7 bases lining up with TRBD1. V gave up 8 bases and J gave up 4 bases; unmatched junction bases: 4. The CDR3 covers 13 residues. Germline CDR1 is MRHNA and CDR2 is SNTAGT.